What follows describes a single TCR beta chain. This sample was taken from a study of response to subunit inactivated influenza vaccine. MiXCR, run by TCRdb on the RT-PCR reads, gives a single entry per CDR3 protein. The sample holds 600,000 to 850,000 distinct CDR3 sequences, around 13% seen once. Germline values: CDR1 DFQATT, CDR2 SNEGSKA (reference sequence). V was shortened by 0 bases and J by 4 bases, with 9 bases between the two germline ends. CDR3 length: 13 amino acids. The chain has TRBV20-1 and TRBJ1-2; D might be TRBD1 (6 bases). This receptor was taken from a man aged 45 to 65 who received an inactivated influenza vaccine. The source was PBMCs from blood, collected around 14 days before vaccination. CDR3 residues: CSARDWTVYGYTF. For the CDR3, the DNA is TGCAGTGCTAGAGATTGGACAGTCTATGGCTACACCTTC.